This T cell receptor beta chain originates from a study of T cell responses to AZD1222 COVID-19 vaccine. Overall study findings and caveats: Rises in breadth and depth of Spike-specific TCRs came after two AZD1222 doses. Spike was spanned by vaccine-associated CD4 TCRs, with dominance at 160-218 and 743-854.

Timing groups of about 4 and about 12 weeks for second doses were pooled. To note about this clone: What it binds is unknown.

The table came from immunoSEQ multiplex PCR; TCRdb's copy has only in-frame clones and leaves some out. The table has about 150,000 clones, 85% to 95% seen once. Germline V lookup: CDR1 MNHEY, CDR2 SVGEGT. With V trimmed by 5 bases and J by 9 bases, 9 bases remained unmatched. The CDR3 contains 14 residues. The J gene is TRBJ2-1, the V gene TRBV6-2 or TRBV6-3; TRBD2 matches at 8 bases. This TCR was recovered from an adult who received the AZD1222 COVID-19 vaccine. Material: peripheral blood, obtained 28 days after the second AZD1222 dose. In DNA form, the CDR3 reads TGTGCCAGCAGTAAAGCGGGAGCAGCGTTTGAGCAGTTCTTC. Its translation: CASSKAGAAFEQFF.